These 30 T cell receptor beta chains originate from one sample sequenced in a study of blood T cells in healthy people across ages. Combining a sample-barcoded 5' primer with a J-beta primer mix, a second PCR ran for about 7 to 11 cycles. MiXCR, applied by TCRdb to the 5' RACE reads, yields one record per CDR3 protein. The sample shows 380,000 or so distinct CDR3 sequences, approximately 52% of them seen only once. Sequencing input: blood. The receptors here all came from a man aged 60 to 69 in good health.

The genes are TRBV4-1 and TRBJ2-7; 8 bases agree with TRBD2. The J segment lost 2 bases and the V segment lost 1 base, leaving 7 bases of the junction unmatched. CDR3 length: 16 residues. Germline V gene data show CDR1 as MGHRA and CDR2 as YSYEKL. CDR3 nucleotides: TGCGCCAGCAGCCAAGGGCCAGCGGGGGCGACCTACGAGCAGTACTTC. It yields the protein CASSQGPAGATYEQYF.

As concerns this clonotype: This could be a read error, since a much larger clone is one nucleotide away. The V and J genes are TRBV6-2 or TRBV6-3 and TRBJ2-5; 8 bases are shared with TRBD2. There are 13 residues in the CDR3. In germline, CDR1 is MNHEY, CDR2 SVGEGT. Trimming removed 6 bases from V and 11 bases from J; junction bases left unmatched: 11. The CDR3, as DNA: TGTGCCAGCAGCCCAGCGGGAGAGGATGAGCAGTACTTC. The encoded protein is CASSPAGEDEQYF.

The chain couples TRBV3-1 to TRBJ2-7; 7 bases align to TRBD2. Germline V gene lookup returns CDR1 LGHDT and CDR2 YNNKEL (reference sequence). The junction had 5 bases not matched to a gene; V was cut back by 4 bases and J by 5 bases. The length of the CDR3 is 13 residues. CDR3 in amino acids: CASSPLAGDEQYF. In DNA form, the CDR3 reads TGTGCCAGCAGCCCCTTAGCGGGCGACGAGCAGTACTTC.

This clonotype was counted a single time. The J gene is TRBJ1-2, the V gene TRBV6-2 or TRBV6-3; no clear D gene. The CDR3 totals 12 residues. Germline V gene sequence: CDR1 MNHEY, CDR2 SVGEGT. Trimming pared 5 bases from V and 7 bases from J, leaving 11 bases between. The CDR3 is CASSEAVSGYTF. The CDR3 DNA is TGTGCCAGCAGTGAGGCTGTCTCTGGCTACACCTTC.

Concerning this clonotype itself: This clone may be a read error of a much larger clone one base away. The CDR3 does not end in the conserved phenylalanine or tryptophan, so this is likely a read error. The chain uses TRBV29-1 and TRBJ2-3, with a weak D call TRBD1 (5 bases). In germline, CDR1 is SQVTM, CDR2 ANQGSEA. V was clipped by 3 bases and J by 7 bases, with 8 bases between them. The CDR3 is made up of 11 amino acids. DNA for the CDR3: TGCAGCGTTGACATGGGGCATACGCAGTATTTA. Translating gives CSVDMGHTQYL.

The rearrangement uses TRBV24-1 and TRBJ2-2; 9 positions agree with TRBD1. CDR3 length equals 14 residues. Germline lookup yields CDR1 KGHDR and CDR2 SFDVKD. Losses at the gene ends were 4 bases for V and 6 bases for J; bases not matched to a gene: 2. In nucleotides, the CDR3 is TGTGCCACCAGTGACCGGGACAGGGCCGGGGAGCTGTTTTTT. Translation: CATSDRDRAGELFF.

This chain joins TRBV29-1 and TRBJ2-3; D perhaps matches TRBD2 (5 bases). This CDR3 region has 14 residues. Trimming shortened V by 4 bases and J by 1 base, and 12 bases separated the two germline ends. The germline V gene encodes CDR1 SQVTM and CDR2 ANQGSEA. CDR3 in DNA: TGCAGCGTTGGGCAAGCGGAGGGCACAGATACGCAGTATTTT. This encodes CSVGQAEGTDTQYF.

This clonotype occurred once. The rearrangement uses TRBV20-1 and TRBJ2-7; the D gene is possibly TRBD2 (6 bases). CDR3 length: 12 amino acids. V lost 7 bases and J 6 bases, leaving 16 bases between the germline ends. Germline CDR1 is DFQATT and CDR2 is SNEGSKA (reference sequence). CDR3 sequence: CSERWRDAEQYF. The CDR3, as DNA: TGCAGTGAAAGGTGGCGGGACGCCGAGCAGTACTTC.

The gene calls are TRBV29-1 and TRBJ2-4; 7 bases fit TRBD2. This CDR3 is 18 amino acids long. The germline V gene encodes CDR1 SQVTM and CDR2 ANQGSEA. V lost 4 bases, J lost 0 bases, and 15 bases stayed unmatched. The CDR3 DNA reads TGCAGCGTTGTGATCGGGACTACGGCAGCTTTAGCCAAAAACATTCAGTACTTC. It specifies CSVVIGTTAALAKNIQYF.

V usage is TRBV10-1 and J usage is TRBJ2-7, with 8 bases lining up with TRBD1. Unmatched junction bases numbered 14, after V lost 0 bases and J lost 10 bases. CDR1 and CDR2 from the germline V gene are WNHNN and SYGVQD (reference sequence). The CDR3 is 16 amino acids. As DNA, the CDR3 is TGCGCCAGCAGTGAGTCTTGGAGGGACAGGCGTGAGGCCCAGTACTTC. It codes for CASSESWRDRREAQYF.

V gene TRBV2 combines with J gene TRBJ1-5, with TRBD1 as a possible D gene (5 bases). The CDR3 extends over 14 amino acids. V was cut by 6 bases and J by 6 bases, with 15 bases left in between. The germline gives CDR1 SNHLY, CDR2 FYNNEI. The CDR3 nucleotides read TGTGCCAGCAGGGGACCGAGCAAGGGTCAGCCCCAGCATTTT. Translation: CASRGPSKGQPQHF.

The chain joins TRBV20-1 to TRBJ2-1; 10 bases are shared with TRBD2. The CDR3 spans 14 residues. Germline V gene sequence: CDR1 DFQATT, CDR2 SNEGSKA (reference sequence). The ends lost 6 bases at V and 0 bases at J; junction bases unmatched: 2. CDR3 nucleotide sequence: TGCAGTGCCCCTAGCGGGAGCTCCTACAATGAGCAGTTCTTC. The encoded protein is CSAPSGSSYNEQFF.

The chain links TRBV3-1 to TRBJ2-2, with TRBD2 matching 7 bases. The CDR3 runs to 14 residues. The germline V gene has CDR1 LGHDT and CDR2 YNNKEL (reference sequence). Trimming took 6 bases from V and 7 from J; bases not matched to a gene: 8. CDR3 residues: CASSSGGSDGELFF. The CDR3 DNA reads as TGTGCCAGCAGTTCGGGCGGGAGTGACGGGGAGCTGTTTTTT.

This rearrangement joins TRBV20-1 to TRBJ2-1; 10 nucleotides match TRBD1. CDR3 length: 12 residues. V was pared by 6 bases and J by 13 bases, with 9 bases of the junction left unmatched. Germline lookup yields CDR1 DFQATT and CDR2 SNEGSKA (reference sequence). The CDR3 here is CSARQGARVQFF. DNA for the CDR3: TGCAGTGCAAGACAGGGGGCAAGGGTACAGTTCTTC.

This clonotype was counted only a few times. The DNA of the CDR3 is TGCGCCAGCAAAAAGGGTACCTACGAGCAGTACTTC. Translating it yields CASKKGTYEQYF. The chain joins TRBV10-2 to TRBJ2-7; no firm D call. CDR3 length: 12 amino acids. In germline, CDR1 is WSHSY, CDR2 SAAADI. Trimming left V 7 bases short and J 2 bases short, with 9 bases between.

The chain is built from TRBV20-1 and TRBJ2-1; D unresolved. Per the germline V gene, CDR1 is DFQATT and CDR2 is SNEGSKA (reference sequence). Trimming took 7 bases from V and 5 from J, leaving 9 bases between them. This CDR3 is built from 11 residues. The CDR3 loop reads CSVETNNEQFF. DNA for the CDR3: TGCAGTGTTGAGACAAACAATGAGCAGTTCTTC.

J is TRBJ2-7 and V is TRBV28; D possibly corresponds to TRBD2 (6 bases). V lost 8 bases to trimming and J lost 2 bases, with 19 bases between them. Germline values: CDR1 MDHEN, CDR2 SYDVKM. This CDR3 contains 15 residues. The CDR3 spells CASFPSAQSAYEQYF. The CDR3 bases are TGTGCCAGCTTTCCTAGCGCGCAGAGCGCCTACGAGCAGTACTTC.

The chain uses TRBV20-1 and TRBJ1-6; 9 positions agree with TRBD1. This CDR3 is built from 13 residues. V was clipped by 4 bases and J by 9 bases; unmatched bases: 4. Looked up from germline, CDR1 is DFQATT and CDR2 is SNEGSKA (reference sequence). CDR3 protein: CSAIYRGRSPLHF. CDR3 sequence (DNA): TGCAGTGCTATTTACAGGGGGCGTTCACCCCTCCACTTT.

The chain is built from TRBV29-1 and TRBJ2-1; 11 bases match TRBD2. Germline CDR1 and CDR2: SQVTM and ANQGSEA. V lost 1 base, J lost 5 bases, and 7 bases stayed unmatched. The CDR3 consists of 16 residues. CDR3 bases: TGCAGCGTTGAAGGGTCGGGACTAGCGGAAAACAATGAGCAGTTCTTC. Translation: CSVEGSGLAENNEQFF.

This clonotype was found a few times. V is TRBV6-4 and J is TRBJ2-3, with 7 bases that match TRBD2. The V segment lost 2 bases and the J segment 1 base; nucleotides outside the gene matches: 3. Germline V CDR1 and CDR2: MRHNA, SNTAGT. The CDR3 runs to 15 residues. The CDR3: CASSDEAGGTDTQYF. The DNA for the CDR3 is TGTGCCAGCAGTGACGAGGCGGGGGGCACAGATACGCAGTATTTT.

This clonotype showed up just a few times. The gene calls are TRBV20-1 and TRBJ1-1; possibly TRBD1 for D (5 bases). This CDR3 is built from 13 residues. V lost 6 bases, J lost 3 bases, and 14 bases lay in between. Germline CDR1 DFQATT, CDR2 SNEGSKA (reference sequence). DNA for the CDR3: TGCAGTGCCCTCACGGGGCGATACACTGAAGCTTTCTTT. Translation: CSALTGRYTEAFF.

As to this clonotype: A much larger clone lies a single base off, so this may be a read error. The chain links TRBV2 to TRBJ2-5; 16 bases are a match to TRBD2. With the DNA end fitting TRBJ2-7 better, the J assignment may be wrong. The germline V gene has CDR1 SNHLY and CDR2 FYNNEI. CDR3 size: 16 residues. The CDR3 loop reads CASSEIGTSGGAEQYF. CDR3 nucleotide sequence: TGTGCCAGCAGTGAAATTGGGACTAGCGGGGGGGCCGAGCAGTACTTC.

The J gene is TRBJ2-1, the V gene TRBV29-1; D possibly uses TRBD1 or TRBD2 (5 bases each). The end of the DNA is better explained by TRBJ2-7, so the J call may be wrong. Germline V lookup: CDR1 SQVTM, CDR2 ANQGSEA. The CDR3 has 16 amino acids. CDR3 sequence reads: CSVELRDQGSYNEQYF. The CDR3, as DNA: TGCAGCGTTGAGCTCCGGGACCAGGGCTCCTACAATGAGCAGTACTTC.

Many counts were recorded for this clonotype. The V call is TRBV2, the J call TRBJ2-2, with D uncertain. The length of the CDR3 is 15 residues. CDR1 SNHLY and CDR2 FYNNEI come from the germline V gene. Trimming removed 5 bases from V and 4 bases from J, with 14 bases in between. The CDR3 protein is CASSPSRAATGELFF. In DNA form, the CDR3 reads TGTGCCAGCAGTCCGTCCCGGGCGGCCACCGGGGAGCTGTTTTTT.

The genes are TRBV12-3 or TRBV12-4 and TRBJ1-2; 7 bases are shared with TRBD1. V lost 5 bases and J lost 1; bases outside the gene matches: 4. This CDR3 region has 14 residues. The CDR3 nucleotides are TGTGCCAGCAGTACTCGACAGGGTAACTATGGCTACACCTTC. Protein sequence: CASSTRQGNYGYTF.

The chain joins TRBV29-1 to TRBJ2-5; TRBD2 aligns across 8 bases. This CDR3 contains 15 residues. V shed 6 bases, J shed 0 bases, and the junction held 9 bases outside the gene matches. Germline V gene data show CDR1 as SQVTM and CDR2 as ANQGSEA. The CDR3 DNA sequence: TGCAGCGTCGGGGGTAGCGGGATATACCAAGAGACCCAGTACTTC. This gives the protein CSVGGSGIYQETQYF.

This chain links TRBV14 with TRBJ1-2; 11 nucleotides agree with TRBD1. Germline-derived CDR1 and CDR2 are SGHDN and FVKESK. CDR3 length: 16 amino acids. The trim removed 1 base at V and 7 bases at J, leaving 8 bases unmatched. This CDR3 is CASSQVRGQGAFGYTF. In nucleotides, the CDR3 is TGTGCCAGCAGCCAAGTGCGCGGACAGGGGGCGTTTGGCTACACCTTC.

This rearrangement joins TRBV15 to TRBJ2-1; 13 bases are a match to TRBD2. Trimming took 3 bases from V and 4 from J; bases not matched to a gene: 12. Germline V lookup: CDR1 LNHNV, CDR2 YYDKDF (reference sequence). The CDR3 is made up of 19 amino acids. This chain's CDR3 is CATSRSGTSGNTHYNEQFF. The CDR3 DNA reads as TGTGCCACCAGCAGGTCCGGGACTAGCGGGAACACCCATTACAATGAGCAGTTCTTC.

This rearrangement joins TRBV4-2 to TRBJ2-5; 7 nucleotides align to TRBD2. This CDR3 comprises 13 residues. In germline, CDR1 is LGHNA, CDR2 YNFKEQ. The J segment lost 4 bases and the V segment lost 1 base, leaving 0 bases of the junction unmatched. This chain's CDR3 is CASSQAGGETQYF. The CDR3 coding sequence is TGTGCCAGCAGCCAAGCGGGGGGAGAGACCCAGTACTTC.

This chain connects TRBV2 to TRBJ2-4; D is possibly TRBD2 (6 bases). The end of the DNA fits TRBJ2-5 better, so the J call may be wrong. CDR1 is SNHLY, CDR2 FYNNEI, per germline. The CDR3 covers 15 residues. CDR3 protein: CASSAEEGPGETQYF. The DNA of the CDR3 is TGTGCCAGCAGTGCCGAGGAGGGTCCAGGGGAGACCCAGTACTTC.